This T cell receptor (beta chain) was captured by sequencing in a study of patients and donors after allogeneic stem cell transplantation. TCRdb called the RT-PCR reads again in MiXCR, with one record for every CDR3 protein. The sample has roughly 960,000 distinct CDR3 sequences, over 15% seen once; the top ten hold roughly 6.4%. The CDR3 is made up of 16 amino acids. Germline-derived CDR1 and CDR2 are LGHNA and YNFKEQ. V trimming: 1 base; J trimming: 4 bases; junction bases outside the gene matches: 8. This sequence originates from a human donor who was either an allogeneic HSCT recipient or a stem cell or donor lymphocyte infusion donor (not recorded which). It is not recorded whose cells these are; they may come from a transplant donor. The sequencing input was blood, either unsorted or a sorted T cell fraction (not recorded which). V is TRBV4-2 and J is TRBJ1-2; 8 bases are shared with TRBD1. The CDR3, as DNA: TGTGCCAGCAGCCAAGTTACGGACAGGGTGACCTATGGCTACACCTTC. It codes for CASSQVTDRVTYGYTF.